This T cell receptor beta chain was sequenced in a study of cytotoxic CD8 clonotypes in ibrutinib-treated CLL. Study at large: Under twelve relapsed/refractory, about 14 treatment-naive; some 18 IGHV unmutated. When averaged across all of the samples, the counts came to approximately 280,000 productive templates and about 95,000 productive rearrangements.

The intended depth for sequencing was 1 in 200,000 to 1 in 1 million T cells. Generated by immunoSEQ multiplex PCR, the TCRdb table keeps only in-frame clones and is missing some. The table includes about 140,000 clones, approximately 77% detected once. On this clone: This sample also contains other DNA sequences that code for the same CDR3.

This CDR3 comprises 12 residues. Germline values: CDR1 MNHNS, CDR2 SASEGT. Deletions cut 3 bases from V and 2 bases from J, with 4 bases between. This receptor was obtained from a human donor with chronic lymphocytic leukemia. The sample here was PBMCs, taken after 12 months of ibrutinib treatment. This chain links TRBV6-1 with TRBJ2-5; unclear D gene. CDR3 in DNA: TGTGCCAGCAGTGAGGCGCAAGAGACCCAGTACTTC. It is translated as CASSEAQETQYF.